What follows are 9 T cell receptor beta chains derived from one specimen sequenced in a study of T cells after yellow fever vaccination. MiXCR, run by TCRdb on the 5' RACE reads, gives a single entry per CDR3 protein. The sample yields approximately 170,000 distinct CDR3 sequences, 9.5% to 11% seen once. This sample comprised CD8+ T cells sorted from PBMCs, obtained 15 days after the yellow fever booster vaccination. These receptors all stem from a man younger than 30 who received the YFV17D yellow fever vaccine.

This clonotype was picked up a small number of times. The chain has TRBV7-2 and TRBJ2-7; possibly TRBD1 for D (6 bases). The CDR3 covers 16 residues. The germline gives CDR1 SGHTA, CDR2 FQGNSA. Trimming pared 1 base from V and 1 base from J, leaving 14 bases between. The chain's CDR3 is CASSLGGTDRSYEQYF. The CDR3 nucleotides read TGTGCCAGCAGCTTAGGCGGCACGGACAGATCCTACGAGCAGTACTTC. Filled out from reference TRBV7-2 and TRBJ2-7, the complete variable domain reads GAGVSQSPSNKVTEKGKDVELRCDPISGHTALYWYRQSLGQGLEFLIYFQGNSAPDKSGLPSDRFSAERTGGSVSTLTIQRTQQEDSAVYLCASSLGGTDRSYEQYFGPGTRLTVT.

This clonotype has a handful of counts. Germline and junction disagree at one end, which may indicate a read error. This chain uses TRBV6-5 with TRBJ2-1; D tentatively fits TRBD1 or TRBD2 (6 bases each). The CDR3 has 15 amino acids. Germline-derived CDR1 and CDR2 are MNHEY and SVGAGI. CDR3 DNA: TGTGCCAGCAGTCACTCCCCGGGGGCACGAGGCGAGCAGTTCTTC. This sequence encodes CASSHSPGARGEQFF.

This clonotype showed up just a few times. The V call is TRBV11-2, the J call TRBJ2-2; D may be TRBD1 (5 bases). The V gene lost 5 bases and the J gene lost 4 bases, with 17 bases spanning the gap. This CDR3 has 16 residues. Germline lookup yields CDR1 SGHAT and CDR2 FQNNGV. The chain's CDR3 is CASSQDPDTFTGELFF. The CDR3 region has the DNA TGTGCCAGCAGCCAGGATCCGGACACGTTCACCGGGGAGCTGTTTTTT.

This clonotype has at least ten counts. Here the CDR3 DNA reads TGTGCCAGCAGCTCACAGGGGGCCACTGAAGCTTTCTTT. It encodes CASSSQGATEAFF. The chain links TRBV7-2 to TRBJ1-1; 9 nucleotides align to TRBD1. J gave up 4 bases and V 4 bases, and 1 base lay outside the gene matches. The length of the CDR3 is 13 residues. Germline V CDR1 and CDR2: SGHTA, FQGNSA.

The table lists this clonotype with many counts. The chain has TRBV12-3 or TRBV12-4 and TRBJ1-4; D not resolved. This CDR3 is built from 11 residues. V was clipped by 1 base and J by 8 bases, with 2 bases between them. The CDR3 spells CASSLGEKLFF. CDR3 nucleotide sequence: TGTGCCAGCAGTTTAGGCGAAAAACTGTTTTTT.

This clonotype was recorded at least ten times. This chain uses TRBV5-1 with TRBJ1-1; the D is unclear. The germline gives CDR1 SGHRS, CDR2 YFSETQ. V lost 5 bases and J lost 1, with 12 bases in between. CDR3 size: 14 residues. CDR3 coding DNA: TGCGCCAGCAGGGAGTATGAGGGGAACACTGAAGCTTTCTTT. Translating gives CASREYEGNTEAFF.

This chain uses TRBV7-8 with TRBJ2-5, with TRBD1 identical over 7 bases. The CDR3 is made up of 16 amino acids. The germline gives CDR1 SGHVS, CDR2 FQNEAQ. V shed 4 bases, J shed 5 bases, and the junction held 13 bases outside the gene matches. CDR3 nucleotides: TGTGCCAGCAGCTCGGACAGGCTAAATCGCGCCGAGACCCAGTACTTC. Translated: CASSSDRLNRAETQYF.

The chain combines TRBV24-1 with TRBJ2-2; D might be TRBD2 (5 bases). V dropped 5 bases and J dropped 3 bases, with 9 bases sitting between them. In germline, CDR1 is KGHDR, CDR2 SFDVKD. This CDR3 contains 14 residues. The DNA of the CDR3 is TGTGCCACCAGTGTAAGCGGTTACACCGGGGAGCTGTTTTTT. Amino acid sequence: CATSVSGYTGELFF.

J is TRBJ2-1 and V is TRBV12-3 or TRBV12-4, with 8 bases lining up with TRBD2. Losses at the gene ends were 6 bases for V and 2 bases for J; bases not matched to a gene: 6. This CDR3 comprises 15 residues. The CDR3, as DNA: TGTGCCAGCAGAGGAACGGGACTAGCCTACAATGAGCAGTTCTTC. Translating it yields CASRGTGLAYNEQFF.